This T cell receptor beta chain was captured by sequencing in a study of blood T cell repertoires in COVID-19. Across the whole study: Sample material is recorded as cDNA or gDNA derived from T cells, B-cell-depleted T cells, or PBMCs.

Participant ages covered about 18 to 89 years across around 25 US areas. TCRdb's copy holds only in-frame clones and misses some; the assay was immunoSEQ multiplex PCR. This sample has around 230,000 clones; approximately 90% occur once, and the top ten carry 2.5%. Germline trimming cut 5 bases from V and 0 bases from J; bases unmatched to any gene: 2. Germline CDR1 reads SGHTA; CDR2 reads FQGNSA. CDR3 length: 14 amino acids. The clonotype was recovered from a woman in her 40s with acute COVID-19. This chain joins TRBV7-2 and TRBJ1-1, with 8 positions matching TRBD1. Sequencing used PBMCs or T cells enriched from blood (not recorded which). This chain's CDR3 is CASSVGQVNTEAFF. The CDR3 DNA reads TGTGCCAGCAGCGTGGGACAGGTGAACACTGAAGCTTTCTTT.